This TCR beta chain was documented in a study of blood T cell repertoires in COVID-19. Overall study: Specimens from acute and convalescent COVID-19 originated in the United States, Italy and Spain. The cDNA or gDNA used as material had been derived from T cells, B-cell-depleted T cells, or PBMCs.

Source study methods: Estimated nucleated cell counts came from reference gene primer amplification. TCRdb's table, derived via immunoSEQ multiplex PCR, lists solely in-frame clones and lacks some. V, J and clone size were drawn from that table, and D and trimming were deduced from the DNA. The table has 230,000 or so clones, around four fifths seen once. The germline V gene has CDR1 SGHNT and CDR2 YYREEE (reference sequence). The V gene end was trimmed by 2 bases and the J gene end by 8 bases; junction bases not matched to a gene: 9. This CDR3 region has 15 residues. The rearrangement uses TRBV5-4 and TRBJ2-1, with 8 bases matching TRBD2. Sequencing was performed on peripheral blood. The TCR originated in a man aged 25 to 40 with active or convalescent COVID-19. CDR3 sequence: CASSLRSGGVDEQFF. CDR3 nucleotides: TGTGCCAGCAGCTTAAGAAGCGGGGGTGTGGATGAGCAGTTCTTC. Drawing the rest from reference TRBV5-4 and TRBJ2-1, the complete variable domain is ETGVTQSPTHLIKTRGQQVTLRCSSQSGHNTVSWYQQALGQGPQFIFQYYREEENGRGNFPPRFSGLQFPNYSSELNVNALELDDSALYLCASSLRSGGVDEQFFGPGTRLTVL.